A selection of T cell receptor beta chains follows, all from one sample in a study. TCRdb ran MiXCR on the RT-PCR reads and lists one entry per CDR3 protein. The top ten hold 3.6% of the sample, which has approximately 720,000 distinct CDR3 sequences, approximately 15% seen once. Sequencing was carried out using memory CD4+ T cells from blood. Receptors were obtained from a female donor in good health, serving as a healthy control. Both conserved end residues are part of each CDR3. The D gene is left open where the match is weak. A clone size is listed for some rows: how often the clone was seen (once, few, many), or a class if it is expanded.

TGCGCCAGCAGCTTGACGGGGGGCATCCGAGTCATTGATAGCAATCAGCCCCAGCATTTT | CASSLTGGIRVIDSNQPQHF | . | TRBV5-1 | . | TRBJ1-5
TGCAGTGCTAGAAGGTCTTCTGGAAACACCATATATTTT | CSARRSSGNTIYF | . | TRBV20-1 | . | TRBJ1-3
TGTGCCAGCAGCCCCCTGTCCGGGGGGAGCACAGATACGCAGTATTTT | CASSPLSGGSTDTQYF | . | TRBV5-6 | TRBD2 | TRBJ2-3
TGTGCCACCAGCAGAGCTGGGACAGCAAACACCGGGGAGCTGTTTTTT | CATSRAGTANTGELFF | few | TRBV15 | TRBD1 | TRBJ2-2
TGTGCCACCAGCCCTAGACTAGCGGGGTACTACGAGCAGTACTTC | CATSPRLAGYYEQYF | . | TRBV15 | TRBD2 | TRBJ2-7
TGTGCCAGCAGCACAGGCTTGACTAGCGGCTACAATGAGCAGTTCTTC | CASSTGLTSGYNEQFF | many | TRBV4-2 | TRBD2 | TRBJ2-1
TGTGCCAGCGTTCAACAGGGGTCCGGCGATGAGCAGTTCTTC | CASVQQGSGDEQFF | many | TRBV27 | TRBD1 | TRBJ2-1
TGTGCCAGCAGCTTAACGGGGAGAGCGGTTTACAATGAGCAGTTCTTC | CASSLTGRAVYNEQFF | many | TRBV7-3 | . | TRBJ2-1
TGTGCCAGCATGAGGCTAGCGGGGGGAATTGGGCAGTTCTTC | CASMRLAGGIGQFF | . | TRBV11-2 | TRBD2 | TRBJ2-1
TGTGCCAGCAGCGTCTTACCCACCGGGAGGGATGAGCAGTTCTTC | CASSVLPTGRDEQFF | many | TRBV9 | TRBD2 | TRBJ2-1
TGTGCCAGCAGCTTATTCCCGGCGGTACAGGGCGCAGATACGCAGTATTTT | CASSLFPAVQGADTQYF | many | TRBV7-2 | . | TRBJ2-3
TGTGCCAGCAGCCGGACAGGGGGTCGCGGACTAACAGATACGCAGTATTTT | CASSRTGGRGLTDTQYF | . | TRBV3-1 | TRBD1 | TRBJ2-3
TGCGCCAGCAGCCTTATGGGGGGGTTCTCCTACAATGAGCAGTTCTTC | CASSLMGGFSYNEQFF | many | TRBV5-1 | TRBD2 | TRBJ2-1
TGTGCCAGCAGTCGCGGACAGCCCCAGGCAGAGACCCAGTACTTC | CASSRGQPQAETQYF | . | TRBV6-1 | . | TRBJ2-5
TGTGCCAGCAGCTTAGCTTCGGGGACCCTAAGCTCCTACGAGCAGTACTTC | CASSLASGTLSSYEQYF | few | TRBV7-2 | . | TRBJ2-7
TGCGCCAGCAGCGAACAGGGCTTCCAAGAGACCCAGTACTTC | CASSEQGFQETQYF | many | TRBV5-1 | . | TRBJ2-5
TGCGCCAGCAGCCAACAACCAGGGGATGAAAAACTGTTTTTT | CASSQQPGDEKLFF | . | TRBV4-3 | . | TRBJ1-4
TGTGCCAGCAGTACGGGAGCCGGGAGTGAGCAGTTCTTC | CASSTGAGSEQFF | . | TRBV7-2 | . | TRBJ2-1
TGTGCCAGCAGCCTATTTAGGGAGGAGTCACCCCTCCACTTT | CASSLFREESPLHF | few | TRBV27 | . | TRBJ1-6
TGTGCCATCAGAGGATCAGGGGGCACAGATACGCAGTATTTT | CAIRGSGGTDTQYF | . | TRBV10-3 | . | TRBJ2-3
. | CASSRGYNEQFFGPGTSDFF | . | TRBV28 | . | TRBJ1-1
TGTGCCAGCAGCCCCAGTGGGGAACGCGAGCAGTACTTC | CASSPSGEREQYF | few | TRBV7-3 | . | TRBJ2-7
TGTGCCAGCAGATACGGACAGGGGAACACTGAAGCTTTCTTT | CASRYGQGNTEAFF | few | TRBV6-1 | TRBD1 | TRBJ1-1
TGCAGTGCTGGATCAAGCCGTCCCGGGTCGTACAATGAGCAGTTCTTC | CSAGSSRPGSYNEQFF | . | TRBV20-1 | . | TRBJ2-1
TGTGCCTCCATATCCTGGGCGGGGCCCACCGGGGAGCTGTTTTTT | CASISWAGPTGELFF | few | TRBV30 | . | TRBJ2-2
TGTGCCAGCAGTTTATGGAGGGAGGATGAGCAGTTCTTC | CASSLWREDEQFF | . | TRBV28 | . | TRBJ2-1
TGTGCCAGCAGTCCAACTAGCCACATTGAGCAGTTCTTC | CASSPTSHIEQFF | . | TRBV12-3/TRBV12-4 | . | TRBJ2-1
TGTGCCAGTAGCCTACCAACGGGACTGAACACTGAAGCTTTCTTT | CASSLPTGLNTEAFF | few | TRBV19 | . | TRBJ1-1
TGCAGTGCTAGTAAGGACAGGGGAGGTGAAGCTTTCTTT | CSASKDRGGEAFF | . | TRBV20-1 | TRBD1 | TRBJ1-1
TGTGCCAGCAGTTACTCCGAAGATGTTAGCTCCTACGAGCAGTACTTC | CASSYSEDVSSYEQYF | few | TRBV6-2/TRBV6-3 | . | TRBJ2-7
TGCAGTGCCAAAGACATTGCTAATGAAAAACTGTTTTTT | CSAKDIANEKLFF | . | TRBV20-1 | . | TRBJ1-4
TGCAGCGCCTCAAATGGAGTGGGGCAGGGTGACTATGGCTACACCTTC | CSASNGVGQGDYGYTF | few | TRBV29-1 | . | TRBJ1-2
TGCGCCAGCAGCCGGACTAGCGGTTCAGATACGCAGTATTTT | CASSRTSGSDTQYF | . | TRBV5-1 | TRBD2 | TRBJ2-3
TGTGCCTGGAGTCGGGGGGCTAATACGCAGTATTTT | CAWSRGANTQYF | few | TRBV30 | . | TRBJ2-3
TGTGCCAGCAGTTTACCATCGGCGGGGTCGGGTGAGCAGTTCTTC | CASSLPSAGSGEQFF | . | TRBV27 | . | TRBJ2-1
TGCAGTGCTCCTTTAGAGACAGGGAAGAGGGATGGCTACACCTTC | CSAPLETGKRDGYTF | few | TRBV20-1 | TRBD1 | TRBJ1-2
TGCGCCAGCAGCTTGGGGTTAGCGGACACAGATACGCAGTATTTT | CASSLGLADTDTQYF | many | TRBV5-1 | . | TRBJ2-3
TGCGCCAGCAGCCTGCGGCAGGGGCCCACCGGGGAGCTGTTTTTT | CASSLRQGPTGELFF | few | TRBV4-1 | . | TRBJ2-2
TGTGCCAGCAGTTACGAAGGCTACGAGCAGTACTTC | CASSYEGYEQYF | many | TRBV6-5 | . | TRBJ2-7
TGTGCCAGCACCCCGGGGGTAGACTTCTACGAGCAGTACTTC | CASTPGVDFYEQYF | . | TRBV28 | . | TRBJ2-7
TGTGCCAGCAGACACCTGGGACTAAATAGCTACGAGCAGTACTTC | CASRHLGLNSYEQYF | many | TRBV12-3/TRBV12-4 | TRBD2 | TRBJ2-7
TGTGCCACCAGCAGAGGGTTAGCTGGAGACGAGGAGCAGTACTTC | CATSRGLAGDEEQYF | . | TRBV15 | . | TRBJ2-7
TGTGCCAGCAGGGGACAGGCTCTCAATGGGGGCTACACCTTC | CASRGQALNGGYTF | once | TRBV27 | TRBD1 | TRBJ1-2
TGCAGTGCTAGAAGGCTTTACGAGCAGTACTTC | CSARRLYEQYF | few | TRBV20-1 | . | TRBJ2-7
TGTGCCAGCATTCCTACAGGGGATAGCAATCAGCCCCAGCATTTT | CASIPTGDSNQPQHF | few | TRBV7-2 | TRBD1 | TRBJ1-5
TGTGTTACCGGGTCGGGGGTCTCGGAGACCCAGTACTTC | CVTGSGVSETQYF | many | TRBV5-6 | . | TRBJ2-5
TGCGCCAGCAGCCACCCGTATGCTGAAGCTTTCTTT | CASSHPYAEAFF | few | TRBV4-1 | . | TRBJ1-1
TGTGCCAGCAGCGAGGGACAGGGTTTGAACACTGAAGCTTTCTTT | CASSEGQGLNTEAFF | few | TRBV5-4 | TRBD1 | TRBJ1-1
TGTGCCACCAGTGATTGGGGAGGAGATAGCTCCTACAATGAGCAGTTCTTC | CATSDWGGDSSYNEQFF | . | TRBV24-1 | . | TRBJ2-1
TGTGCCAGCAGCCAAGATTCGCCAGGGGTTGTAACGGCCGGAAACACCATATATTTT | CASSQDSPGVVTAGNTIYF | few | TRBV3-1 | . | TRBJ1-3
TGTGCCAGCAGCTTAGTCCCGCATGACAGGGGTTATAATTCACCCCTCCACTTT | CASSLVPHDRGYNSPLHF | few | TRBV7-2 | TRBD1 | TRBJ1-6
TGTGCCAGCTCACCCCCCTTAACCTACGAGCAGTACTTC | CASSPPLTYEQYF | few | TRBV18 | . | TRBJ2-7
TGCAGCGTTCTTGGGACACCGAACACTGAAGCTTTCTTT | CSVLGTPNTEAFF | many | TRBV29-1 | . | TRBJ1-1
TGTGCCAGCAGCCTCGGGACTGGCTCCTCGCCCAATGAGCAGTTCTTC | CASSLGTGSSPNEQFF | . | TRBV5-4 | . | TRBJ2-1
TGTGCCAGCAGCTTAGATGGCTTTCGGGGGCCTAGGGAGACCCAGTACTTC | CASSLDGFRGPRETQYF | few | TRBV11-2 | . | TRBJ2-5
TGTGCCAGCAGGCCCGGGACAGGGGGCACTGAAGCTTTCTTT | CASRPGTGGTEAFF | few | TRBV7-3 | TRBD1 | TRBJ1-1
TGCAGTGCTAGCCACCGACTAGCGGGCTGGGAGGATACGCAGTATTTT | CSASHRLAGWEDTQYF | . | TRBV20-1 | TRBD2 | TRBJ2-3
TGTGCCAGCAGCTCGGGACACCAAGAGACCCAGTACTTC | CASSSGHQETQYF | many | TRBV3-1 | . | TRBJ2-5